These 19 T cell receptor beta chains share one sample of origin, sequenced in a study of blood T cell repertoires in COVID-19 (dated by TCRdb to the early 2020s). The library was built by means of the immunoSEQ multiplex PCR assay. The table was pulled from immuneACCESS by TCRdb, which kept in-frame rearrangements only. Such tables lose some clones; where checked, under half of the loss comes from unresolved V genes, and the rest has no known cause. A total of about 250,000 clones appear in this sample, 85% of them only once. The ten largest clonotypes hold more than 6.5% of the sample. The material sequenced was PBMCs or T cells enriched from blood (not recorded which). These receptors came from a woman between 45 and 60 years old who had been exposed to COVID-19.

The genes are TRBV7-9 and TRBJ2-7, with D possibly matching TRBD1 (6 bases). The CDR3 is 15 residues long. V was trimmed by 5 bases and J by 6 bases, leaving 20 bases between them. The germline CDR1 and CDR2 sequences are SEHNR and FQNEAQ (reference sequence). The CDR3 nucleotides read TGTGCCAGCAGCCCGGACAGTGCGCGTTGGGGCGAGCAGTACTTC. It yields the protein CASSPDSARWGEQYF.

This chain joins TRBV6-1 and TRBJ1-5, with D possibly TRBD1 on 6 matching bases. Trimming left V 4 bases short and J 0 bases short, with 16 bases between. Per germline, CDR1 MNHNS and CDR2 SASEGT. The CDR3 is 17 amino acids. The CDR3 loop is CASSVRQDSYSNQPQHF. CDR3 DNA sequence: TGTGCCAGCAGTGTACGACAGGATTCATATAGCAATCAGCCCCAGCATTTT.

The chain links TRBV4-1 to TRBJ2-5; D uncertain. Trimming left V 0 bases short and J 2 bases short, with 10 bases between. Germline loops: CDR1 MGHRA, CDR2 YSYEKL. The CDR3 is made up of 15 amino acids. The CDR3 DNA follows: TGCGCCAGCAGCCAAGATCTCGGCAGGCAAGAGACCCAGTACTTC. This encodes CASSQDLGRQETQYF.

This clone has only one observation. The V call is TRBV29-1, the J call TRBJ2-3; D call uncertain. Germline CDR1 reads SQVTM; CDR2 reads ANQGSEA. This CDR3 has 13 amino acids. Trimming removed 4 bases at V and 2 bases at J, with 10 bases between. The CDR3 is CSVVGGFTDTQYF. CDR3 DNA sequence: TGCAGCGTTGTTGGCGGATTCACAGATACGCAGTATTTT.

V and J are TRBV19 and TRBJ2-1; 7 bases are a match to TRBD1. Germline-derived CDR1 and CDR2 are LNHDA and SQIVND (reference sequence). This CDR3 is built from 15 residues. V lost 3 bases and J lost 4; bases outside the gene matches: 6. The chain's CDR3 is CASSISDRVYNEQFF. The CDR3 coding sequence is TGTGCCAGTAGTATCAGTGACAGGGTGTACAATGAGCAGTTCTTC.

This clone has only one observation. The chain combines TRBV14 with TRBJ2-3; TRBD2 matches at 8 bases. This CDR3 has 15 residues. Germline assignment: CDR1 SGHDN and CDR2 FVKESK. Germline trimming cut 4 bases from V and 4 bases from J; bases unmatched to any gene: 7. CDR3 coding DNA: TGTGCCAGCAGCCCCCCGGGGGGGGGCCCAGATACGCAGTATTTT. Translation: CASSPPGGGPDTQYF.

V and J are TRBV19 and TRBJ1-4; TRBD1 aligns across 7 bases. The CDR3 loop spans 16 amino acids. The V and J ends lost 3 bases and 0 bases, in that order; junction bases with no gene match: 4. The germline gives CDR1 LNHDA, CDR2 SQIVND (reference sequence). In DNA, the CDR3 is TGTGCCAGTAGTATCGGGACAGCTGCAACTAATGAAAAACTGTTTTTT. Its protein product is CASSIGTAATNEKLFF.

The chain links TRBV3-1 (or the pseudogene TRBV3-2) to TRBJ1-2; D perhaps matches TRBD1 (5 bases). The CDR3 runs to 14 residues. Germline V gives CDR1 LGHDT, CDR2 YNNKEL (reference sequence). V lost 1 base to trimming and J lost 4 bases, with 10 bases between them. The CDR3 reads CASSQAGMGYGYTF. In nucleotides, the CDR3 is TGTGCCAGCAGCCAAGCAGGGATGGGCTATGGCTACACCTTC.

V usage is TRBV5-1 and J usage is TRBJ1-1; 8 bases are a match to TRBD1. Germline CDR1 is SGHRS and CDR2 is YFSETQ. The CDR3 has 16 residues. Trimming at V came to 0 bases and at J to 5 bases, leaving 9 bases not matched to a gene. This chain's CDR3 is CASSLGARTGKTEAFF. CDR3 nucleotide sequence: TGCGCCAGCAGCTTGGGGGCGAGGACAGGGAAGACTGAAGCTTTCTTT.

This sequence joins TRBV6-9 and TRBJ2-1, with 7 bases fitting TRBD2. Germline values: CDR1 MNHGY, CDR2 SVAAGI. The J segment lost 2 bases and the V segment lost 0 bases, leaving 1 base of the junction unmatched. The CDR3 loop spans 15 amino acids. CDR3 amino acids: CASSYSGLTYNEQFF. The CDR3 bases are TGTGCCAGCAGTTATTCGGGACTAACCTACAATGAGCAGTTCTTC.

This clone was observed once. The chain has TRBV12-3 or TRBV12-4 and TRBJ1-5; D remains unclear. The CDR3 has 12 residues. The V gene lost 6 bases and the J gene lost 13 bases, with 16 bases spanning the gap. DNA of the CDR3: TGTGCCAGCAGACCGGACGGACTGACACAGCATTTT. Its protein is CASRPDGLTQHF.

The gene calls are TRBV10-1 and TRBJ2-7; no reliable D call. CDR1 and CDR2 from the germline V gene are WNHNN and SYGVQD (reference sequence). V was shortened by 0 bases and J by 4 bases, with 13 bases between the two germline ends. The CDR3 extends over 15 amino acids. CDR3 nucleotide sequence: TGCGCCAGCAGTGAGTCGACTCGCGCGGAATACGAGCAGTACTTC. Translation gives CASSESTRAEYEQYF.

The gene calls are TRBV7-2 and TRBJ1-2; 7 nucleotides align to TRBD1. The CDR3 runs to 15 residues. Germline V gene lookup returns CDR1 SGHTA and CDR2 FQGNSA. Trimming took 8 bases from V and 2 from J; bases not matched to a gene: 11. CDR3 in DNA: TGTGCCAGCGCCAGATTTACGACAGGGAACTATGGCTACACCTTC. Its protein is CASARFTTGNYGYTF.

V usage is TRBV14 and J usage is TRBJ1-4, with TRBD1 identical over 7 bases. This CDR3 is built from 14 residues. V gave up 9 bases and J gave up 7 bases; unmatched junction bases: 11. The germline gives CDR1 SGHDN, CDR2 FVKESK. CDR3 sequence reads: CARTGKQGCEKLFF. The CDR3, as DNA: TGTGCCAGGACAGGAAAACAGGGGTGTGAAAAACTGTTTTTT.

This rearrangement joins TRBV18 to TRBJ1-4, with 8 bases identical to TRBD1. Looked up from germline, CDR1 is KGHSH and CDR2 is LQKENI. This CDR3 region has 14 residues. V lost 6 bases to trimming and J lost 6 bases; unmatched junction nucleotides: 6. The CDR3 region is CASSYDRGDEKLFF. In DNA, the CDR3 is TGTGCCAGCTCCTACGACAGGGGAGATGAAAAACTGTTTTTT.

The DNA of the CDR3 is TGTGCCAGCTCACCTAAACAGGGGAACACCATATATTTT. Encoded protein: CASSPKQGNTIYF. The V gene is TRBV18, the J gene TRBJ1-3, with TRBD1 matching over 7 bases. The V and J ends lost 3 bases and 7 bases, in that order; junction bases with no gene match: 3. CDR3 length: 13 residues. CDR1 is KGHSH, CDR2 LQKENI, per germline.

The chain joins TRBV28 to TRBJ1-2; D is possibly TRBD1 (6 bases). Trimming removed 3 bases at V and 8 bases at J, with 16 bases between. CDR1 MDHEN and CDR2 SYDVKM come from the germline V gene. The CDR3 contains 14 residues. CDR3 loop: CASSLTGLNGGYTF. The CDR3 DNA reads TGTGCCAGCAGTTTGACAGGCCTGAACGGGGGCTACACCTTC.

This chain connects TRBV5-4 to TRBJ1-2, with no clear D. Between the trimmed V and J ends, which lost 0 bases and 4 bases, there was a span of 19 bases. CDR3 size: 17 residues. Per the germline V gene, CDR1 is SGHNT and CDR2 is YYREEE (reference sequence). CDR3 DNA sequence: TGTGCCAGCAGCTTGGCGGCCAGCTCCGGGAGTAGCTATGGCTACACCTTC. This sequence encodes CASSLAASSGSSYGYTF.

The chain couples TRBV5-4 to TRBJ2-1, with D perhaps TRBD2 (6 bases). V lost 2 bases, J lost 6 bases, and 27 bases lay in between. CDR3 size: 19 residues. CDR1 is SGHNT and CDR2 is YYREEE in the germline V gene (reference sequence). CDR3 residues: CASSLPSGRTGRRGNEQFF. DNA of the CDR3: TGTGCCAGCAGCTTACCTTCGGGGAGGACGGGCCGACGTGGCAATGAGCAGTTCTTC.